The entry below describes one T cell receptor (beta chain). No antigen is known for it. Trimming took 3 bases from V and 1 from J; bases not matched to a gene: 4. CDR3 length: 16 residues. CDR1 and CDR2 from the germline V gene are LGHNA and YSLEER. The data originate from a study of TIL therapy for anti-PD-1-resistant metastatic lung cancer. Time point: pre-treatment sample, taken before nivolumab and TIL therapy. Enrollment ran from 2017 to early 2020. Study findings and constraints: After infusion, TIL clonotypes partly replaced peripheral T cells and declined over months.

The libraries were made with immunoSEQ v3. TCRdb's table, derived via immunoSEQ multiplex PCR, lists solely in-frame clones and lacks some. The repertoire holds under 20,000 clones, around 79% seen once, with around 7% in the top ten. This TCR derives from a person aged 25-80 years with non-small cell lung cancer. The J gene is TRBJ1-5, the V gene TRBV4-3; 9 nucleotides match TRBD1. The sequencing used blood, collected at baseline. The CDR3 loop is CASSHRTGVSNQPQHF. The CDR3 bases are TGCGCCAGCAGCCATCGGACAGGGGTCAGCAATCAGCCCCAGCATTTT.